These 18 T cell receptor beta chains share one sample of origin, sequenced in a study of Ad26.COV2.S vaccination and SARS-CoV-2 variants. The treatment is: approximately 18 received Ad26.COV2.S at low or high dose, single or two shots; roughly five received placebo; per-sample allocation not given. The investigators took samples on day 63 after the first vaccine or placebo injection. This table comes from immunoSEQ multiplex PCR, and its TCRdb copy is limited to in-frame clones, with some not included. The table records about 280,000 clones, more than 75% of them present only once. The input for sequencing was peripheral blood, taken in a trial of Ad26.COV2.S vaccine versus placebo. The source is a person between 18 and 65 years old who received the Ad26.COV2.S COVID-19 vaccine or a placebo.

CDR3 in DNA: TGTGCCAGCAGTGAAGACAGGGAAGAGACCCAGTACTTC. Translating it yields CASSEDREETQYF. This chain uses TRBV6-1 with TRBJ2-5; tentatively, D is TRBD1 (6 bases). V was clipped by 1 base and J by 3 bases, with 6 bases between them. Germline CDR1 and CDR2: MNHNS and SASEGT. The CDR3 is 13 residues long.

In its sample, this clone was seen once. CDR3 protein: CASSPPGTEKETQYF. The DNA of the CDR3 is TGTGCCAGCTCACCACCCGGGACGGAGAAAGAGACCCAGTACTTC. The rearrangement joins TRBV18 to TRBJ2-5, with D perhaps TRBD1 or TRBD2 (5 bases each). Germline V gene data show CDR1 as KGHSH and CDR2 as LQKENI. The CDR3 sequence is 15 residues long. Deletions cut 0 bases from V and 3 bases from J, with 11 bases between.

This chain links TRBV2 with TRBJ1-5, with TRBD1 matching over 9 bases. CDR1 SNHLY and CDR2 FYNNEI come from the germline V gene. The CDR3 spans 15 residues. V gave up 5 bases and J gave up 2 bases; unmatched junction bases: 4. CDR3 DNA: TGTGCCAGCAGTAAGGACAGGGGAGGCAATCAGCCCCAGCATTTT. Translation: CASSKDRGGNQPQHF.

J is TRBJ2-3 and V is TRBV6-1; 7 nucleotides align to TRBD1. This CDR3 region has 14 residues. J lost 5 bases, V lost 6 bases, and 8 bases had no gene match. The germline gives CDR1 MNHNS, CDR2 SASEGT. The CDR3 loop is CASRRQGGGDTQYF. The CDR3 nucleotides read TGTGCCAGCAGACGACAGGGCGGAGGAGATACGCAGTATTTT.

The J gene is TRBJ1-1, the V gene TRBV10-3, with 8 positions matching TRBD1. CDR1 ENHRY and CDR2 SYGVKD come from the germline V gene. After removal of 5 bases from V and 1 base from J, the junction contained 6 bases not matched to a gene. The CDR3 has 15 amino acids. CDR3 loop: CAISTRTGTNTEAFF. The CDR3 DNA reads TGTGCCATCAGTACGCGGACAGGGACGAACACTGAAGCTTTCTTT.

This sequence joins TRBV4-1 and TRBJ2-3, with a tentative D call TRBD2 (6 bases). The V and J ends lost 2 bases and 3 bases respectively, with 15 bases between them. There are 16 residues in the CDR3. Per the germline V gene, CDR1 is MGHRA and CDR2 is YSYEKL. The CDR3 coding sequence is TGCGCCAGCAGCCAACGAGGAGGGGTCAGGACAGATACGCAGTATTTT. This translates into CASSQRGGVRTDTQYF.

The CDR3 spells CASSVGQGRNSPLHF. The CDR3 nucleotides read TGTGCCAGCAGCGTTGGACAGGGCAGAAATTCACCCCTCCACTTT. The J gene is TRBJ1-6, the V gene TRBV9; 8 bases fit TRBD1. The CDR3 length is 15 residues. Germline lookup yields CDR1 SGDLS and CDR2 YYNGEE. J gave up 7 bases and V 2 bases, and 5 bases lay outside the gene matches.

The sample holds many counts of this clone. The CDR3 spells CASSYSPMGDGGEKLFF. DNA of the CDR3: TGTGCCAGCAGTTACTCTCCAATGGGGGACGGAGGTGAAAAACTGTTTTTT. The V and J genes are TRBV6-2 or TRBV6-3 and TRBJ1-4; D is perhaps TRBD1 (5 bases). CDR1 is MNHEY, CDR2 SVGEGT, per germline. V was cut by 0 bases and J by 7 bases, with 18 bases left in between. The CDR3 length is 17 residues.

This clone was seen only a few times. The chain is built from TRBV9 and TRBJ1-6; 8 bases are a match to TRBD1. The CDR3 loop spans 15 amino acids. V trimming: 1 base; J trimming: 9 bases; junction bases outside the gene matches: 6. Germline CDR1 SGDLS, CDR2 YYNGEE. The CDR3 region is CASSVTRTGPSPLHF. The CDR3 region has the DNA TGTGCCAGCAGCGTAACGAGGACAGGGCCTTCACCCCTCCACTTT.

This chain uses TRBV13 with TRBJ2-5; weak D call: TRBD1 (5 bases). The germline V gene encodes CDR1 PRHDT and CDR2 FYEKMQ (reference sequence). The CDR3 spans 12 residues. The V gene lost 5 bases and the J gene lost 1 base, with 5 bases spanning the gap. The DNA of the CDR3 is TGTGCCAGCAGCCAGGGCCAAGAGACCCAGTACTTC. This codes for CASSQGQETQYF.

V and J are TRBV6-2 or TRBV6-3 and TRBJ2-5, with unresolved D. The CDR3 is 12 amino acids. Germline V gives CDR1 MNHEY, CDR2 SVGEGT. Trimming left V 1 base short and J 4 bases short, with 4 bases between. The CDR3 region has the DNA TGTGCCAGCAGTTACTACCCAGAGACCCAGTACTTC. It yields the protein CASSYYPETQYF.

This chain connects TRBV6-5 to TRBJ1-2; D is perhaps TRBD1 (6 bases). The CDR3 is made up of 14 amino acids. Germline V gives CDR1 MNHEY, CDR2 SVGAGI. V was clipped by 1 base and J by 7 bases, with 13 bases between them. CDR3 in amino acids: CASSYFSGASGYTF. In nucleotides, the CDR3 is TGTGCCAGCAGTTACTTCTCAGGGGCCAGTGGCTACACCTTC.

The rearrangement links TRBV2 to TRBJ2-5; D gene uncertain. Trimming removed 3 bases at V and 5 bases at J, with 7 bases between. The germline V gene encodes CDR1 SNHLY and CDR2 FYNNEI. The CDR3 spans 12 residues. The CDR3 nucleotides read TGTGCCAGCAGTGAGGTCGGGGAGACCCAGTACTTC. Translation gives CASSEVGETQYF.

V is TRBV5-1 and J is TRBJ2-3; TRBD2 is a possible D gene (5 bases). This CDR3 spans 15 amino acids. Germline V gene data show CDR1 as SGHRS and CDR2 as YFSETQ. The V end was cut by 0 bases, the J end by 1 base, with 9 bases between. Here the CDR3 reads CASSLGGQGTDTQYF. The CDR3 bases are TGCGCCAGCAGCTTGGGAGGGCAGGGCACAGATACGCAGTATTTT.

This clone was recorded a few times. This chain links TRBV4-1 with TRBJ2-4; a possible D gene is TRBD1 (5 bases). V lost 1 base and J 0 bases, leaving 16 bases between the germline ends. CDR3 size: 18 residues. Germline V lookup: CDR1 MGHRA, CDR2 YSYEKL. The CDR3 here is CASSQVIGAGIAKNIQYF. Written as DNA, the CDR3 is TGCGCCAGCAGCCAAGTAATTGGAGCAGGGATAGCCAAAAACATTCAGTACTTC.

Only one count was recorded for this clone. This chain links TRBV7-2 with TRBJ1-1; TRBD1 is a possible D gene (5 bases). CDR1 and CDR2 from the germline V gene are SGHTA and FQGNSA. The CDR3 consists of 13 residues. V lost 5 bases to trimming and J lost 6 bases, with 13 bases between them. The CDR3 here is CASSRTRDAEAFF. The CDR3 DNA reads as TGTGCCAGCAGCAGGACACGGGACGCTGAAGCTTTCTTT.

The chain has TRBV5-4 and TRBJ1-1; 7 bases map to TRBD1. The germline V gene encodes CDR1 SGHNT and CDR2 YYREEE (reference sequence). This CDR3 contains 13 residues. Trimming at V came to 4 bases and at J to 1 base, leaving 1 base not matched to a gene. The CDR3 reads CASSTGENTEAFF. CDR3 nucleotides: TGTGCCAGCAGCACAGGGGAGAACACTGAAGCTTTCTTT. The whole variable domain, filled in from reference TRBV5-4 and TRBJ1-1, reads ETGVTQSPTHLIKTRGQQVTLRCSSQSGHNTVSWYQQALGQGPQFIFQYYREEENGRGNFPPRFSGLQFPNYSSELNVNALELDDSALYLCASSTGENTEAFFGQGTRLTVV.

V gene TRBV18 combines with J gene TRBJ2-5; a possible D gene is TRBD1 (5 bases). The CDR3 runs 11 residues. Germline lookup yields CDR1 KGHSH and CDR2 LQKENI. Trimming took 4 bases from V and 6 from J, leaving 6 bases between them. This chain's CDR3 is CASSRGQTQYF. As DNA, the CDR3 is TGTGCCAGCTCACGGGGCCAGACCCAGTACTTC. Variable domain in full (rest from reference TRBV18 and TRBJ2-5): NAGVMQNPRHLVRRRGQEARLRCSPMKGHSHVYWYRQLPEEGLKFMVYLQKENIIDESGMPKERFSAEFPKEGPSILRIQQVVRGDSAAYFCASSRGQTQYFGPGTRLLVL.